The 3 T cell receptor beta chains presented below share a single source sample, sequenced in a study of cytomegalovirus exposure and HLA in healthy donors (dated by TCRdb to the late 2010s). Libraries were constructed by the immunoSEQ multiplex PCR assay. For the multiplex PCR, a mixture combining 60 forward primers for TCR Vbeta segments and 13 reverse primers for TCR Jbeta segments was used. Not all clones reach the TCRdb copy of this immuneACCESS table, which keeps in-frame sequences only. Checked studies attribute under half of the gap to unresolved V genes and leave the rest unexplained. In all, the sample holds roughly 180,000 clones, and 80% of those were seen once. Of the sample, approximately 1.3% is held by the ten largest clones. Sequencing was done on a sample of PBMCs. These receptors were obtained from a man aged 25-45 years in good health and CMV-seronegative.

This chain uses TRBV27 with TRBJ2-7; TRBD2 matches 8 bases. Germline V gives CDR1 MNHEY, CDR2 SMNVEV (reference sequence). The CDR3 totals 15 residues. V dropped 5 bases and J dropped 4; count of bases not matched to a gene: 10. This CDR3 is CASSLWTGGPYEQYF. CDR3 nucleotide sequence: TGTGCCAGCAGTCTATGGACGGGAGGGCCTTACGAGCAGTACTTC.

The rearrangement links TRBV7-9 to TRBJ2-5; 7 bases fit TRBD2. The CDR3 runs 15 residues. Germline V gives CDR1 SEHNR, CDR2 FQNEAQ (reference sequence). Trimming took 4 bases from V and 5 from J; bases not matched to a gene: 10. The CDR3 region has the DNA TGTGCCAGCAGCTCCCCCCGGGGGGTGGTGGAGACCCAGTACTTC. Amino acids: CASSSPRGVVETQYF.

Concerning this clone: Its ends do not fully match the called genes, so a read error is possible. The chain employs TRBV7-9 and TRBJ1-2; weak D call: TRBD1 (6 bases). The germline V gene has CDR1 SEHNR and CDR2 FQNEAQ (reference sequence). The CDR3 totals 12 residues. In DNA form, the CDR3 reads TGTTCCAGCAGCCAGGGGCTCGAGGGCTACACCTTC. Translated: CSSSQGLEGYTF.